The clone carrying this T cell receptor beta chain was found once. Under the authors' procedure: Amplification of reference gene primers provided the estimated nucleated cell counts. Method: immunoSEQ multiplex PCR; TCRdb's copy keeps in-frame clones and lacks some. V and J calls and clone size are those listed in that table; D and trimming were worked out from the DNA. The sample records some 62,000 clones, 88% being singletons. The CDR3 length is 17 residues. With V trimmed by 1 base and J by 0 bases, 5 bases remained unmatched. Germline CDR1 LGHDT, CDR2 YNNKEL (reference sequence). The entry originates in a study of blood T cell repertoires in COVID-19. On the study more broadly: Samples representing acute and convalescent COVID-19 were sourced from the United States, Italy and Spain. T cells, B-cell-depleted T cells, or PBMCs supplied cDNA or gDNA.

Sequenced input: peripheral blood. J is TRBJ2-2 and V is TRBV3-1 (or the pseudogene TRBV3-2); 7 bases line up with TRBD2. This TCR was sampled from a human donor in a cohort sampled during active COVID-19. The CDR3, as DNA: TGTGCCAGCAGCCAAGGTCCCGGGGGGACGAACACCGGGGAGCTGTTTTTT. The encoded protein is CASSQGPGGTNTGELFF.